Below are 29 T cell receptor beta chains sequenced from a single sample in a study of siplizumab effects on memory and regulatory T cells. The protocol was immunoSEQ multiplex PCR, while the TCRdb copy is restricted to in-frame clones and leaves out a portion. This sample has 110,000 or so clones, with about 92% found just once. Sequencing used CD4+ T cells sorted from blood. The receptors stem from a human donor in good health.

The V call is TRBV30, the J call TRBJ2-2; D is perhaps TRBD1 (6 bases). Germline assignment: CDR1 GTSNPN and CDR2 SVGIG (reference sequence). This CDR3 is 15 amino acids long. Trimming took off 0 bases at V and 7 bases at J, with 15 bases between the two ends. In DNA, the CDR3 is TGTGCCTGGAGTGTCGAGAGGGGGAAGGGCGGGGAGCTGTTTTTT. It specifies CAWSVERGKGGELFF.

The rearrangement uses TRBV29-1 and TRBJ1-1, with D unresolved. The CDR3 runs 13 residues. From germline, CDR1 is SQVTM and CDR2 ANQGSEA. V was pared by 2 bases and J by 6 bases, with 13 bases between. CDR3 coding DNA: TGCAGCGTTGAAAAACAGTTTGGACCTGAAGCTTTCTTT. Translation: CSVEKQFGPEAFF.

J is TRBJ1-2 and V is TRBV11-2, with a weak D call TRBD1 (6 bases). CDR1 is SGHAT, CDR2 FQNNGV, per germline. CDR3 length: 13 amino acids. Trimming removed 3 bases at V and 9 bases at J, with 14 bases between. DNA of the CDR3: TGTGCCAGCAGCTTCGGGTCCGGGACAAGCTACACCTTC. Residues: CASSFGSGTSYTF.

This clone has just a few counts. CDR3 nucleotides: TGTGCCAGCAGCCTCCCAGTTATGAACACTGAAGCTTTCTTT. Translation gives CASSLPVMNTEAFF. The V and J genes are TRBV7-9 and TRBJ1-1; D ambiguous. V lost 5 bases and J lost 0, with 10 bases in between. This CDR3 is 14 amino acids long. Germline CDR1 SEHNR, CDR2 FQNEAQ (reference sequence).

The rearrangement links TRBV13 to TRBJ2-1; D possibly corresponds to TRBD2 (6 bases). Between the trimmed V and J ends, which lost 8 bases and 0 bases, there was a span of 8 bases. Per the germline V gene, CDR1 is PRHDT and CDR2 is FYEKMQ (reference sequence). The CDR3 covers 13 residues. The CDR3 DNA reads TGTGCCAGCGGAGGGAGCTCCTACAATGAGCAGTTCTTC. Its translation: CASGGSSYNEQFF.

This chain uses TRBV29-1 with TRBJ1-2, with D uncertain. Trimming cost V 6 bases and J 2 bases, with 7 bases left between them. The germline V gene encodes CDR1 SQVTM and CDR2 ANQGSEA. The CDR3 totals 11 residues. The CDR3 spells CSVRENYGYTF. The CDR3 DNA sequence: TGCAGCGTACGAGAGAACTATGGCTACACCTTC.

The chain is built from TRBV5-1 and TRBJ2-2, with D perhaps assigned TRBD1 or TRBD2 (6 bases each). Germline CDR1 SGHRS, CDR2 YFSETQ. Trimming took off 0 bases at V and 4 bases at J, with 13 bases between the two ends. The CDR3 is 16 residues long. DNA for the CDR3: TGCGCCAGCAGCTTGGTTCGGGGGCAGGTCACCGGGGAGCTGTTTTTT. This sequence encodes CASSLVRGQVTGELFF.

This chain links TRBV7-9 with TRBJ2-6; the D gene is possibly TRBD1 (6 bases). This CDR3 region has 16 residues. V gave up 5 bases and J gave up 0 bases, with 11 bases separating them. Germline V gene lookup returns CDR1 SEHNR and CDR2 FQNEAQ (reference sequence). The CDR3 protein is CASSPGQHSGANVLTF. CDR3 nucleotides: TGTGCCAGCAGCCCCGGACAGCACTCTGGGGCCAACGTCCTGACTTTC.

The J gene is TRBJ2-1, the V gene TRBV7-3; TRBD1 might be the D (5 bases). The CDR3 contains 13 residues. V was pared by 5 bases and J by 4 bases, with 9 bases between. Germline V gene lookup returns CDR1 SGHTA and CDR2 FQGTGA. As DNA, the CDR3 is TGTGCCAGCAGCCCCGACAGATACAATGAGCAGTTCTTC. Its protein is CASSPDRYNEQFF.

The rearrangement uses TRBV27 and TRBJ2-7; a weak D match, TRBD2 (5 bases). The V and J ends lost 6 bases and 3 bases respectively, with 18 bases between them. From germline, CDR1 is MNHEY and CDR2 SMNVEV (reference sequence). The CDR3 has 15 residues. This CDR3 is CASRPPQRAGYEQYF. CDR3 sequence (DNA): TGTGCCAGCAGGCCCCCTCAGAGGGCGGGCTACGAGCAGTACTTC.

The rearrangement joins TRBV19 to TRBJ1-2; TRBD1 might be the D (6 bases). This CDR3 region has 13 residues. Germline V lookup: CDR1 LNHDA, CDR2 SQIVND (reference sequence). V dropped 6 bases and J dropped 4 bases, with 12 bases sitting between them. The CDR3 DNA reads TGTGCCAGTAGGGGGGGACACCTCTATGGCTACACCTTC. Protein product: CASRGGHLYGYTF.

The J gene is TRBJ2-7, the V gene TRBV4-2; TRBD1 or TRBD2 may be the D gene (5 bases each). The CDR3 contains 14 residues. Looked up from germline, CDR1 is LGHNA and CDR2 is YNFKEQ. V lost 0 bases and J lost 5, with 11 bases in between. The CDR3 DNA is TGTGCCAGCAGCCAAGAGCTCCGGGACCACGAGCAGTACTTC. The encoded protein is CASSQELRDHEQYF.

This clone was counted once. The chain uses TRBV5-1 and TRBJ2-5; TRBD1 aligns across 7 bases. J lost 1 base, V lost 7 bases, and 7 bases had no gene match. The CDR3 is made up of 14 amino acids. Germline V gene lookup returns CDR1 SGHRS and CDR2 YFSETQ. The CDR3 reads CASGPTGPQETQYF. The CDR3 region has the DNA TGCGCCAGCGGACCGACAGGGCCCCAAGAGACCCAGTACTTC.

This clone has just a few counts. This CDR3 is CASSLGGRGARQETQYF. The DNA for the CDR3 is TGCGCCAGCAGCTTGGGAGGGCGGGGGGCCCGCCAAGAGACCCAGTACTTC. The V and J genes are TRBV5-1 and TRBJ2-5, with 8 bases identical to TRBD2. This CDR3 spans 17 amino acids. CDR1 SGHRS and CDR2 YFSETQ come from the germline V gene. The V segment lost 0 bases and the J segment 1 base; nucleotides outside the gene matches: 8.

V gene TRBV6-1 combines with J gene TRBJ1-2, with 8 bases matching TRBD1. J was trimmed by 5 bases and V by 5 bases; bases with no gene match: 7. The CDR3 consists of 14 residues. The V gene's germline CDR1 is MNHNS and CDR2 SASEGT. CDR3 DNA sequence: TGTGCCAGCAGTAAGACAGGGGAACCGTATGGCTACACCTTC. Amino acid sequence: CASSKTGEPYGYTF.

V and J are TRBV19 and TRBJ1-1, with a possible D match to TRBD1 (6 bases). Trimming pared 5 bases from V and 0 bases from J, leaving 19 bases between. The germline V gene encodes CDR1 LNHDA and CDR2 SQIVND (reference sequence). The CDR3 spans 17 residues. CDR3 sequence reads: CASSPMSKGEVNTEAFF. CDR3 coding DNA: TGTGCCAGTAGTCCAATGTCAAAGGGGGAGGTGAACACTGAAGCTTTCTTT.

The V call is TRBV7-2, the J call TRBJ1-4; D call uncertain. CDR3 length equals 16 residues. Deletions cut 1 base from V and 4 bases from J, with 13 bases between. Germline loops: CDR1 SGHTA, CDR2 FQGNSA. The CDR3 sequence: CASSLVAKRVNEKLFF. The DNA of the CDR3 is TGTGCCAGCAGCTTAGTCGCCAAGCGCGTTAATGAAAAACTGTTTTTT.

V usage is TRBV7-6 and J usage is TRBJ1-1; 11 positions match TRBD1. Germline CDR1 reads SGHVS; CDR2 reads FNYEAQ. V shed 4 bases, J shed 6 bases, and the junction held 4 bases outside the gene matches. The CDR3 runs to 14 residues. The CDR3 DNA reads TGTGCCAGCAGCTCCGGACAGGGGGCGGCTGAAGCTTTCTTT. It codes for CASSSGQGAAEAFF.

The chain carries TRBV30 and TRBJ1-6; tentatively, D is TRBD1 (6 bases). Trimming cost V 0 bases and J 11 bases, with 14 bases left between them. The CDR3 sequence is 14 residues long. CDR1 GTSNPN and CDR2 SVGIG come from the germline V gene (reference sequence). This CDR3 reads CAWSVRGGGTPLHF. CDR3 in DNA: TGTGCCTGGAGTGTACGGGGAGGGGGGACACCCCTCCACTTT.

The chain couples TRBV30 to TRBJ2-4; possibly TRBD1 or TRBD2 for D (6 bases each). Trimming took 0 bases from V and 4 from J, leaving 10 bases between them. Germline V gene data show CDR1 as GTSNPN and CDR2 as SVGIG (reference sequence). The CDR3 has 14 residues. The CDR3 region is CAWSVGGGKNIQYF. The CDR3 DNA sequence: TGTGCCTGGAGTGTCGGGGGCGGTAAAAACATTCAGTACTTC.

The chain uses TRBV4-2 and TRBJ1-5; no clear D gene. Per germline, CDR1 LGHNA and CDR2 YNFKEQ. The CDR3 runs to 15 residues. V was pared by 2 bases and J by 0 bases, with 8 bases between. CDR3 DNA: TGTGCCAGCAGCCAATCGGGGTCTAGCAATCAGCCCCAGCATTTT. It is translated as CASSQSGSSNQPQHF.

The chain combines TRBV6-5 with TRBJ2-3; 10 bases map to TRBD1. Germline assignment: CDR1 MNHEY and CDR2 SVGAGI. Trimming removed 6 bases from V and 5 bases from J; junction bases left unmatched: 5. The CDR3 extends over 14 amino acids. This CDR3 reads CASRPGQGRDTQYF. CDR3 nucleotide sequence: TGTGCCAGCAGGCCGGGACAGGGGAGAGATACGCAGTATTTT.

The CDR3 loop reads CASSSRTEVYGYTF. The CDR3 DNA reads as TGTGCCAGCAGTTCCCGGACGGAAGTATATGGCTACACCTTC. V gene TRBV6-5 combines with J gene TRBJ1-2; D is undetermined. Germline values: CDR1 MNHEY, CDR2 SVGAGI. V dropped 4 bases and J dropped 5 bases, with 14 bases sitting between them. This CDR3 spans 14 amino acids.

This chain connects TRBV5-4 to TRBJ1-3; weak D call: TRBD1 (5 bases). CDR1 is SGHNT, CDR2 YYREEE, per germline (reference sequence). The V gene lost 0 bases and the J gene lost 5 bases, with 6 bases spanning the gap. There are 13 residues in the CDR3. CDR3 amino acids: CASSLGQRNTIYF. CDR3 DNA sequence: TGTGCCAGCAGCTTGGGACAGAGAAACACCATATATTTT.

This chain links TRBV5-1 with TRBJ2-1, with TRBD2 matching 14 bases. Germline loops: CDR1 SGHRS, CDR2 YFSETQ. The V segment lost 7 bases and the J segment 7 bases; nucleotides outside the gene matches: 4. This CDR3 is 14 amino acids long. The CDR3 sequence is CASGLAGGRNEQFF. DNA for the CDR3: TGCGCCAGCGGACTAGCGGGGGGCCGGAATGAGCAGTTCTTC.

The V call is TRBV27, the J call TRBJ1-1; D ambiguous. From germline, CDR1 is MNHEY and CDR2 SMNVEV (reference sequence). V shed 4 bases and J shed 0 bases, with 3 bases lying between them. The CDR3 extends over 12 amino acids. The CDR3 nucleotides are TGTGCCAGCAGTTCTATGAACACTGAAGCTTTCTTT. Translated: CASSSMNTEAFF.

CDR3 bases: TGTGCCACCCAGCCGACTAGCGGGCCTGGGGAGCTGTTTTTT. It yields the protein CATQPTSGPGELFF. The chain has TRBV27 and TRBJ2-2; 10 bases are a match to TRBD2. This CDR3 contains 14 residues. V lost 10 bases and J lost 8; bases outside the gene matches: 10. Germline loops: CDR1 MNHEY, CDR2 SMNVEV (reference sequence).

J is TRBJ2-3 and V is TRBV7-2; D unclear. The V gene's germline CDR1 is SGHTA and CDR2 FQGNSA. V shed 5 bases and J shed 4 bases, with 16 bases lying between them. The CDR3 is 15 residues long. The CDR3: CASSQTVFSPDTQYF. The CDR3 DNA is TGTGCCAGCAGCCAAACCGTTTTTAGTCCAGATACGCAGTATTTT.

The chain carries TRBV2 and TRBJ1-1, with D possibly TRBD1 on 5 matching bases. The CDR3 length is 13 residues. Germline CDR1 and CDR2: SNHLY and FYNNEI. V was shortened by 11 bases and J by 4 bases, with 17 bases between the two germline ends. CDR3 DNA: TGTGCCCCCAATCAAGGGGTACGCACTGAAGCTTTCTTT. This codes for CAPNQGVRTEAFF. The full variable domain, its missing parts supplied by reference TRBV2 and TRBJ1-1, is EPEVTQTPSHQVTQMGQEVILRCVPISNHLYFYWYRQILGQKVEFLVSFYNNEISEKSEIFDDQFSVERPDGSNFTLKIRSTKLEDSAMYFCAPNQGVRTEAFFGQGTRLTVV.